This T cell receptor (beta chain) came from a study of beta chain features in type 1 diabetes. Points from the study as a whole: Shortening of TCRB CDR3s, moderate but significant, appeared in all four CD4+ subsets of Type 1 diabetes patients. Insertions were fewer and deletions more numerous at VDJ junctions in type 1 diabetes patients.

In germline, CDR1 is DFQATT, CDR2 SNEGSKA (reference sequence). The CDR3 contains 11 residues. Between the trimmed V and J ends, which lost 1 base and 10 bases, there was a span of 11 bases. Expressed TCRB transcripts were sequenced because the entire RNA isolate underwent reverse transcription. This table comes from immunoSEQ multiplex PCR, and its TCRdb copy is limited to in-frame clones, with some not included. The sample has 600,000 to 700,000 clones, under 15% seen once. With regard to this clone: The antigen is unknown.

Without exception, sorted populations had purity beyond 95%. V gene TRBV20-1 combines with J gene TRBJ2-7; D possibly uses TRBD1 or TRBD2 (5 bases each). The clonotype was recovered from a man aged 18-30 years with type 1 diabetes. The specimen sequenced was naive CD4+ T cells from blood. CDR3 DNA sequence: TGCAGTGCTAGAGCCTCGGGGCTACAGTACTTC. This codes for CSARASGLQYF.